This T cell receptor beta chain comes out of a study of blood T cell repertoires in COVID-19. At the level of the study: Sites across the United States, Italy and Spain contributed samples from acute and convalescent COVID-19. PBMCs, B-cell-depleted T cells, or T cells provided the cDNA or gDNA that made up the material.

Here immunoSEQ multiplex PCR was the method, and the copy in TCRdb shows in-frame clones only, minus some. The table lists some 99,000 clones, around 90% of them singletons, with about 4.2% in the top ten. CDR1 DFQATT and CDR2 SNEGSKA come from the germline V gene (reference sequence). The junction had 3 bases not matched to a gene; V was cut back by 8 bases and J by 6 bases. The CDR3 contains 11 residues. Patients at the Seattle site were enrolled during active infection and followed longitudinally. This clonotype was sampled from a human donor with COVID-19, enrolled during active disease. The donor label of this sample is uncertain. Material: peripheral blood. The V call is TRBV20-1, the J call TRBJ2-1; 8 nucleotides match TRBD2. CDR3 bases: TGCAGTACCGGGACTAGCAATGAGCAGTTCTTC. It yields the protein CSTGTSNEQFF.